The 13 T cell receptor beta chains below come from one sample, sequenced in a study of T-cell reconstitution after alpha-beta-depleted transplantation in children listed by TCRdb under 2016. This specimen's treatment or condition label, per the study, means: allogeneic hematopoietic cell transplantation with graft depleted of TCRalphabeta T cells and CD19 B cells. Library preparation used PCR. This sample was sequenced with an Illumina HiSeq 2500. To normalize quantification of the TCRbeta repertoire, the TCR libraries were built with molecular barcoding that relied on unique molecular identifiers. TCRdb's own reprocessing of the public reads used fastp at Q25 and MiXCR and kept productive beta chains. Each CDR3 protein gets just one entry, which takes the most common genes and DNA from the rows behind it. For this sample the table gives some 600,000 distinct CDR3 sequences, of which approximately 13% were detected only once. The ten largest clones capture roughly 2.3% of the sample.

The specimen was PBMCs, mostly from graft donor cells, collected 360 days after TCRalphabeta/CD19-depleted stem cell transplant. The receptors stem from a male patient aged 10 to 17 who had a stem cell transplant for acute myeloid leukemia, so the T cells may come from the graft donor.

The chain recombines TRBV2 with TRBJ1-2; a weak D match, TRBD1 (6 bases). Germline lookup yields CDR1 SNHLY and CDR2 FYNNEI. V dropped 0 bases and J dropped 7 bases, with 12 bases sitting between them. The CDR3 runs to 14 residues. The CDR3 region has the DNA TGTGCCAGCAGTGAAGCAGGGGGGGTCCGTGGCTACACCTTC. Its protein is CASSEAGGVRGYTF.

The chain has TRBV12-3 or TRBV12-4 and TRBJ2-6; weak D call: TRBD1 (5 bases). This CDR3 is built from 21 residues. V lost 4 bases and J 0 bases, leaving 25 bases between the germline ends. This CDR3 reads CASSSILFRQWSISGANVLTF. In DNA, the CDR3 is TGTGCCAGCAGTTCAATCCTGTTCCGACAGTGGTCAATCTCTGGGGCCAACGTCCTGACTTTC.

This clonotype came up a few times. V is TRBV7-8 and J is TRBJ2-1, with D perhaps given as TRBD1 or TRBD2 (5 bases each). V lost 6 bases to trimming and J lost 7 bases, with 19 bases between them. CDR1 SGHVS and CDR2 FQNEAQ come from the germline V gene. The CDR3 consists of 15 residues. CDR3 DNA sequence: TGTGCCAGCAGTCAACCTGGCCCAGGGAGAAATGAGCAGTTCTTC. This gives the protein CASSQPGPGRNEQFF.

This clonotype was detected many times. V usage is TRBV9 and J usage is TRBJ2-1; D perhaps matches TRBD2 (6 bases). In germline, CDR1 is SGDLS, CDR2 YYNGEE. CDR3 size: 16 residues. V dropped 0 bases and J dropped 1 base, with 11 bases sitting between them. In DNA form, the CDR3 reads TGTGCCAGCAGCGTAGAGGAGGGCCCATCCTACAATGAGCAGTTCTTC. The encoded protein is CASSVEEGPSYNEQFF.

This clonotype is medium-sized within its sample. The J gene is TRBJ1-1, the V gene TRBV28; D gene unclear. The V end was cut by 6 bases, the J end by 0 bases, with 14 bases between. The CDR3 contains 15 residues. In germline, CDR1 is MDHEN, CDR2 SYDVKM. The chain's CDR3 is CASRKVGRLNTEAFF. The CDR3 DNA reads as TGTGCCAGCAGGAAGGTCGGCCGTTTGAACACTGAAGCTTTCTTT.

This chain uses TRBV5-1 with TRBJ2-1; TRBD2 matches at 7 bases. Germline V gene data show CDR1 as SGHRS and CDR2 as YFSETQ. The CDR3 is made up of 15 amino acids. J was trimmed by 2 bases and V by 4 bases; bases with no gene match: 6. The CDR3 protein is CASSRRGDAYNEQFF. CDR3 nucleotides: TGCGCCAGCAGCCGCCGGGGGGATGCCTACAATGAGCAGTTCTTC.

In its sample, this clonotype was seen a few times. This sequence joins TRBV12-3 or TRBV12-4 and TRBJ2-2, with TRBD1 as a possible D gene (6 bases). This CDR3 comprises 16 residues. V lost 6 bases to trimming and J lost 9 bases, with 23 bases between them. The CDR3 loop reads CASRHPPGHGHRELFF. Here the CDR3 DNA reads TGTGCCAGCAGGCACCCGCCGGGACACGGCCACCGGGAGCTGTTTTTT.

There are many counts of this clonotype. The chain employs TRBV5-1 and TRBJ2-5, with D perhaps TRBD1 (5 bases). CDR3 length: 15 amino acids. Germline CDR1 and CDR2: SGHRS and YFSETQ. Between the trimmed V and J ends, which lost 5 bases and 7 bases, there was a span of 21 bases. CDR3 in DNA: TGCGCCAGCAGATCGACAGCCGACCTGTGGGTGACCCAGTACTTC. Its translation: CASRSTADLWVTQYF.

CDR3: CASVFVGRALDEQFF. As DNA, the CDR3 is TGTGCCAGCGTGTTCGTCGGGAGGGCCCTCGATGAGCAGTTCTTC. This chain links TRBV28 with TRBJ2-1; 8 bases align to TRBD2. CDR1 is MDHEN, CDR2 SYDVKM, per germline. The CDR3 has 15 residues. V was clipped by 8 bases and J by 8 bases; unmatched bases: 14.

The table lists this clonotype with a few counts. The J gene is TRBJ2-7, the V gene TRBV28; 9 nucleotides agree with TRBD1. This CDR3 has 18 residues. The V gene end was trimmed by 3 bases and the J gene end by 2 bases; junction bases not matched to a gene: 14. Per germline, CDR1 MDHEN and CDR2 SYDVKM. The CDR3 protein is CASSFAGTGYYPAYEQYF. CDR3 sequence (DNA): TGTGCCAGCAGTTTCGCCGGGACAGGGTATTATCCAGCCTACGAGCAGTACTTC.

The chain carries TRBV6-2 or TRBV6-3 and TRBJ2-5; D gene unclear. The CDR3 length is 14 residues. Trimming removed 6 bases at V and 0 bases at J, with 11 bases between. Germline V lookup: CDR1 MNHEY, CDR2 SVGEGT. The CDR3 reads CASSQTGYQETQYF. The CDR3, as DNA: TGTGCCAGCAGCCAGACCGGATACCAAGAGACCCAGTACTTC.

In its sample, this clonotype was seen a few times. The chain employs TRBV13 and TRBJ2-7, with D hard to call. The CDR3 contains 15 residues. The germline V gene encodes CDR1 PRHDT and CDR2 FYEKMQ (reference sequence). V was cut by 3 bases and J by 2 bases, with 14 bases left in between. CDR3 in DNA: TGTGCCAGCAGCTTCACGCCTCACTTAACCTACGAGCAGTACTTC. It specifies CASSFTPHLTYEQYF.

This clonotype has at least ten counts. V gene TRBV20-1 combines with J gene TRBJ2-7; D possibly corresponds to TRBD2 (5 bases). The CDR3 has 14 residues. Germline-derived CDR1 and CDR2 are DFQATT and SNEGSKA (reference sequence). The V end was cut by 3 bases, the J end by 6 bases, with 18 bases between. CDR3 in DNA: TGCAGTGCTAGCCCCTCATCGGGGAGTGGCGAGCAGTACTTC. Amino acid sequence: CSASPSSGSGEQYF.